Sequencing of this T cell receptor beta chain was carried out in a study of CD8 T cells in ankylosing spondylitis (dated by TCRdb to the late 2010s). With regard to the full study: To find TCR variants linked to disease, the study profiled T cell receptor beta repertoires in ankylosing spondylitis patients and healthy donors. In total, the full study cohort was made up of 108 healthy donors and some 26 ankylosing spondylitis patients. Samples of peripheral blood were taken, and for ankylosing spondylitis patients, synovial fluid was collected as well.

The sample was run on an Illumina HiSeq 2500. TCR beta libraries were prepared by quantitative 5'-RACE with molecular barcodes. The original pipeline was this. Disease-linked TCR variants were identified with a new computational method built on a probabilistic model of VDJ rearrangement. The public sequencing data were trimmed at Q25 with fastp and processed into clonotypes with MiXCR by TCRdb, which kept only in-frame beta chains. When rows share a CDR3 protein, they turn into one entry using the most common DNA and genes. Here the V and J calls rest on TCRdb's processing, not on the authors' analysis. Across this sample there are 350,000 to 450,000 distinct CDR3 sequences, with more than 20% seen only once. Around 14% of the sample comes from the top ten. Trimming takes 0 bases from V and 2 bases from J, and the germline ends sit 11 bases apart. From its cysteine to its phenylalanine, the CDR3 spans 15 amino acids. Just the 45-base CDR3 DNA is kept, in frame starting at base 1. From the germline V gene (reference sequence), CDR1 is LNHNV and CDR2 is YYDKDF.

Paper-wide results and their limitations: A CD8+ phenotype was shown by the disease-linked clones, which were found at relatively low frequencies in peripheral blood. A TCR beta motif made up of several highly homologous amino acid variants appeared to be characteristic of blood from ankylosing spondylitis patients. Significant enrichment of the disease-linked clones was reported in matched synovial fluid samples from ankylosing spondylitis patients. Some TCR beta motif variants had previously been reported in synovial fluid and blood of reactive arthritis patients, which suggested common disease-initiation mechanisms.

In regard to this clonotype: The target of this receptor is not known. Per-base qualities were not stored, and no clone one base away is much larger.

This clonotype originated in a male donor with ankylosing spondylitis or in good health (not recorded which). Source material: blood, either unsorted or a sorted T cell fraction (not recorded which). In this chain, TRBV15 is recombined with TRBJ2-7; possibly the D gene is TRBD1, per 5 matching bases. The CDR3 region has the sequence CATSRDYRPPYEQYF. The base sequence is TGTGCCACCAGCAGAGATTACAGGCCACCCTACGAGCAGTACTTC.